The present T cell receptor beta chain was sequenced within a study of T cell responses to AZD1222 COVID-19 vaccine (dated by TCRdb to about 2021). In the study overall: Because spike-specific TCR depth and breadth did not differ between the two schedules, AZD1222 recipients who got a second dose at roughly 4 weeks were pooled with those who got a second dose at roughly 12 weeks. TCR sequencing covered over 230 trial participants: 200 to 220 given two doses of AZD1222 and 26 given two doses of MenACWY control vaccine. Trial participants were enrolled into age subgroups of 18-55, 56-69 and 70-plus years, which contained about 150, 28 and 57 TCR-sequenced participants, respectively.

The CDR3 regions of human TCRbeta chains were analyzed by immunosequencing. On the study's bioinformatics: TCRs in the repertoires were compared against a reference library of SARS-CoV-2-specific TCRs that had been generated with the MIRA antigen-specificity platform. Breadth was defined as the fraction of unique TCRs that were SARS-CoV-2-associated, and depth was defined as the fraction of total T cells that were SARS-CoV-2-associated. Using the MIRA data, each spike-specific TCR was assigned both to the spike region to which the TCR was reactive and to a CD4 or CD8 class. Log10-transformed breadth and depth values were compared by one-way ANOVA with Sidak's multiple comparisons tests. Imported from immuneACCESS, the table was reduced by TCRdb to in-frame sequences with V and J called. These copies leave out some clones; in studies compared against another copy, an unresolved V gene accounts for under half, and the cause of the remainder is not known. That table furnishes V, J and clone size, whereas the DNA furnished D and trimming. The sample table shows about 150,000 clones, and 85% to 95% are seen once. 1.1% to 1.5% of the sample is taken by the ten largest.

Reading the label with the study, this specimen's time point is: baseline before first vaccination. The vaccinee samples were drawn from two UK trials, COV001 and COV002, one of which was a single-blind randomized controlled phase 2/3 trial testing AZD1222 (ChAdOx1 nCoV-19) in healthy adults. Trial participant PBMC samples were collected at day 0 and day 28 after the second dose for TCRbeta chain sequencing. The CDR3, from cysteine to phenylalanine, totals 13 residues. The DNA shown is the 39-base CDR3, in frame from base 1. The junction carries 15 bases between V and J, which are trimmed by 3 bases and 9 bases respectively. CDR1 and CDR2 are drawn from the germline V gene (reference sequence): DFQATT, SNEGSKA. General conclusions and limits of the study: Most participants were white British and females outnumbered males, and the authors suggested that clonal diversity may have been underestimated. Reportedly, close to half of the unique spike-specific TCRs recognized epitopes lying outside the regions that are mutated in the B.1.351 and B.1.1.7 variants. In the small 56-69-year group, the increase in depth fell short of significance, most likely because of low power. A significant rise in spike-specific TCR breadth and depth was observed after two AZD1222 doses relative to day 0 and relative to MenACWY recipients. Conclusions about previously exposed vaccinees are limited, since just 5 or 6 AZD1222 recipients were seropositive for SARS-CoV-2 at baseline. Because no samples from the day 14 peak response were available, repertoires could be characterized only after the peak T cell response. The whole spike protein was spanned by vaccine-associated CD4 TCRs, and dominant responses were seen in regions 160-218 and 743-854.

Comment on this clone: Its antigen is unknown. One base away there is no much larger clone; base qualities are not given.

The sample was peripheral blood, taken on day 0 of AZD1222 vaccination. The TCR originated in an adult in good health. This sequence uses TRBV20-1 and TRBJ1-5; the D region possibly corresponds to TRBD1 (6 bases align). Here the CDR3 is given as CSASFPQGPPQHF. The nucleotide sequence is TGCAGTGCTAGTTTTCCACAGGGTCCGCCCCAGCATTTT.